Following are 26 T cell receptor beta chains from one sample sequenced in a study of shared clonotypes between healthy human individuals (dated by TCRdb to about 2020). Library prep was done by the immunoSEQ multiplex PCR assay. TCRdb took this table from immuneACCESS and kept in-frame rearrangements with V and J called. Such tables lack part of the clones; where checked against another copy, unresolved V genes explain under half of the gap, and the rest is unexplained. In this sample the table shows 90,000 to 120,000 clones, 68% of which occur a single time. Together, the top ten hold approximately 25% of the sample. What was sequenced was memory CD8+ T cells sorted from blood. Sample cell subset or site, as interpreted from the label and publication: CD45RO+ cells pooled with CCR7-negative TemRA cells. The receptors come from a woman in her twenties or thirties in good health.

The chain employs TRBV5-4 and TRBJ1-2; D is perhaps TRBD1 (6 bases). With 3 bases removed from V and 5 bases from J, the gap between germline ends came to 14 bases. Germline lookup yields CDR1 SGHNT and CDR2 YYREEE (reference sequence). The CDR3 covers 14 residues. The CDR3 coding sequence is TGTGCCAGCAGCTCGACAGGAGCTAGATATGGCTACACCTTC. It codes for CASSSTGARYGYTF.

This clone was observed a handful of times. This rearrangement joins TRBV11-2 to TRBJ2-7; D unclear. Germline lookup yields CDR1 SGHAT and CDR2 FQNNGV. The V and J ends lost 2 bases and 2 bases respectively, with 13 bases between them. CDR3 length: 15 residues. CDR3 in amino acids: CASSLPQASTYEQYF. The CDR3, as DNA: TGTGCCAGCAGCTTACCCCAGGCTTCAACCTACGAGCAGTACTTC.

This chain connects TRBV7-2 to TRBJ2-7, with TRBD2 matching 13 bases. Losses at the gene ends were 4 bases for V and 0 bases for J; bases not matched to a gene: 12. CDR3 length: 19 amino acids. Germline V gives CDR1 SGHTA, CDR2 FQGNSA. Here the CDR3 DNA reads TGTGCCAGCAGCTCCCGCGCCGGGACTAGCGGGGTGTTCTCCTACGAGCAGTACTTC. It codes for CASSSRAGTSGVFSYEQYF.

This chain links TRBV7-8 with TRBJ2-1; TRBD1 matches at 7 bases. The CDR3 consists of 15 residues. CDR1 SGHVS and CDR2 FQNEAQ come from the germline V gene. V lost 0 bases to trimming and J lost 8 bases; unmatched junction nucleotides: 7. DNA for the CDR3: TGTGCCAGCAGCTTAGCGAGTCCTACAGGGGATGAGCAGTTCTTC. It encodes CASSLASPTGDEQFF.

This rearrangement joins TRBV19 to TRBJ1-3; possibly TRBD1 for D (6 bases). The CDR3 covers 14 residues. Germline V CDR1 and CDR2: LNHDA, SQIVND (reference sequence). V shed 4 bases and J shed 9 bases, with 16 bases lying between them. CDR3 sequence (DNA): TGTGCCAGTAGTACGGAGGGGGGAAGTCCCACCATATATTTT. It codes for CASSTEGGSPTIYF.

This chain joins TRBV6-1 and TRBJ2-5; D unresolved. V shed 2 bases and J shed 2 bases, with 9 bases lying between them. Germline V gene data show CDR1 as MNHNS and CDR2 as SASEGT. The CDR3 loop spans 14 amino acids. This chain's CDR3 is CASSERPEQETQYF. DNA for the CDR3: TGTGCCAGCAGTGAACGCCCGGAGCAAGAGACCCAGTACTTC.

In its sample, this clone was seen many times. V and J are TRBV28 and TRBJ1-6; 10 bases are shared with TRBD1. Trimming at V came to 6 bases and at J to 7 bases, leaving 6 bases not matched to a gene. Germline lookup yields CDR1 MDHEN and CDR2 SYDVKM. This CDR3 comprises 15 residues. CDR3 protein: CASRDWDRGNSPLHF. The CDR3 DNA follows: TGTGCCAGCAGGGACTGGGACAGGGGAAATTCACCCCTCCACTTT.

The rearrangement links TRBV25-1 to TRBJ1-2, with D tentatively TRBD1 (5 bases). CDR1 MGHDK and CDR2 SYGVNS come from the germline V gene. Trimming removed 6 bases from V and 4 bases from J, with 12 bases in between. The CDR3 consists of 13 residues. This CDR3 reads CASRGDRGYGYTF. The CDR3 nucleotides read TGTGCCAGCAGGGGGGACCGGGGCTATGGCTACACCTTC.

CDR3 residues: CASSLTSASYNEQFF. The CDR3 DNA sequence: TGCGCCAGCAGCTTGACCAGCGCCTCCTACAATGAGCAGTTCTTC. This sequence joins TRBV5-1 and TRBJ2-1; D is unresolved. In germline, CDR1 is SGHRS, CDR2 YFSETQ. With 1 base removed from V and 0 bases from J, the gap between germline ends came to 8 bases. The CDR3 loop spans 15 amino acids.

This clone was counted only a few times. The rearrangement joins TRBV2 to TRBJ1-1; maybe TRBD1 (6 bases). The ends were cut back, 11 bases at V and 1 base at J, with 17 bases in the middle. Germline V gene sequence: CDR1 SNHLY, CDR2 FYNNEI. This CDR3 is built from 14 residues. CDR3 loop: CAGDLGQRNTEAFF. CDR3 coding DNA: TGTGCCGGGGACCTTGGACAGAGGAACACTGAAGCTTTCTTT.

The chain couples TRBV27 to TRBJ2-1, with TRBD2 as a possible D gene (5 bases). Trimming shortened V by 4 bases and J by 0 bases, and 13 bases separated the two germline ends. The germline V gene encodes CDR1 MNHEY and CDR2 SMNVEV (reference sequence). This CDR3 has 16 amino acids. CDR3 DNA: TGTGCCAGCAGTTCAACAAGCGGTAGCTCCTACAATGAGCAGTTCTTC. Translated: CASSSTSGSSYNEQFF.

J is TRBJ2-7 and V is TRBV9; 10 nucleotides agree with TRBD2. CDR1 and CDR2 from the germline V gene are SGDLS and YYNGEE. The CDR3 runs 14 residues. The V segment lost 4 bases and the J segment 6 bases; nucleotides outside the gene matches: 7. CDR3 DNA: TGTGCCAGCAGCTCCAGCGGGAGGGCTGTCGAGCAGTACTTC. Its protein is CASSSSGRAVEQYF.

The chain has TRBV29-1 and TRBJ2-5; 7 bases line up with TRBD1. TRBJ2-7 explains the end of the DNA better; the J call may be wrong. Germline V gives CDR1 SQVTM, CDR2 ANQGSEA. The CDR3 loop spans 13 amino acids. In nucleotides, the CDR3 is TGCAGCGTTGGACAGGGATATCCCTACGAGCAGTACTTC. Its protein is CSVGQGYPYEQYF.

This rearrangement joins TRBV15 to TRBJ2-7; 10 nucleotides line up with TRBD1. The CDR3 is made up of 15 amino acids. The J segment lost 4 bases and the V segment lost 1 base, leaving 4 bases of the junction unmatched. The germline gives CDR1 LNHNV, CDR2 YYDKDF (reference sequence). The CDR3, as DNA: TGTGCCACCAGCAGAGCGGGACAGGGGAGTTACGAGCAGTACTTC. It translates to CATSRAGQGSYEQYF.

V and J are TRBV10-2 and TRBJ2-7, with D perhaps given as TRBD1 or TRBD2 (5 bases each). This CDR3 comprises 13 residues. V was clipped by 3 bases and J by 2 bases, with 8 bases between them. Looked up from germline, CDR1 is WSHSY and CDR2 is SAAADI. The DNA for the CDR3 is TGCGCCAGCAGTGATTTGGGACCCTACGAGCAGTACTTC. This gives the protein CASSDLGPYEQYF.

This clone was detected only a few times. The genes are TRBV7-9 and TRBJ1-5, with unresolved D. With 1 base removed from V and 7 bases from J, the gap between germline ends came to 8 bases. The germline CDR1 and CDR2 sequences are SEHNR and FQNEAQ (reference sequence). The length of the CDR3 is 13 residues. The CDR3 spells CASSLGRLQPQHF. CDR3 nucleotides: TGTGCCAGCAGCTTAGGCAGACTACAGCCCCAGCATTTT.

The V gene is TRBV15, the J gene TRBJ2-2; D is possibly TRBD1 (5 bases). The V gene lost 3 bases and the J gene lost 0 bases, with 8 bases spanning the gap. CDR3 length equals 15 residues. Germline V gene sequence: CDR1 LNHNV, CDR2 YYDKDF (reference sequence). CDR3 nucleotide sequence: TGTGCCACCAGCAGTAGGGGAACGAACACCGGGGAGCTGTTTTTT. Translated, it gives CATSSRGTNTGELFF. Full variable domain (rest looked up from reference TRBV15 and TRBJ2-2): DAMVIQNPRYQVTQFGKPVTLSCSQTLNHNVMYWYQQKSSQAPKLLFHYYDKDFNNEADTPDNFQSRRPNTSFCFLDIRSPGLGDTAMYLCATSSRGTNTGELFFGEGSRLTVL.

The chain employs TRBV5-6 and TRBJ2-1; TRBD2 is a possible D gene (5 bases). Germline-derived CDR1 and CDR2 are SGHDT and YYEEEE. V was shortened by 6 bases and J by 4 bases, with 14 bases between the two germline ends. The CDR3 is made up of 14 amino acids. The CDR3 DNA is TGTGCCAGCACCTCCGCGGGCAGGTACAATGAGCAGTTCTTC. It is translated as CASTSAGRYNEQFF. The variable domain in full, completed from reference TRBV5-6 and TRBJ2-1, reads DAGVTQSPTHLIKTRGQQVTLRCSPKSGHDTVSWYQQALGQGPQFIFQYYEEEERQRGNFPDRFSGHQFPNYSSELNVNALLLGDSALYLCASTSAGRYNEQFFGPGTRLTVL.

This clone was recorded a few times. The J gene is TRBJ2-7, the V gene TRBV4-1; 10 bases map to TRBD2. The junction had 13 bases not matched to a gene; V was cut back by 2 bases and J by 9 bases. CDR1 MGHRA and CDR2 YSYEKL come from the germline V gene. The CDR3 runs 16 residues. The CDR3 nucleotides read TGCGCCAGCAGCCAACCCTGGACTAGCGGAGAGGTGGTGCAGTACTTC. It is translated as CASSQPWTSGEVVQYF.

The chain has TRBV4-1 and TRBJ2-1, with D uncertain. The CDR3 loop spans 13 amino acids. Per germline, CDR1 MGHRA and CDR2 YSYEKL. Trimming removed 1 base at V and 6 bases at J, with 7 bases between. The CDR3 sequence: CASSQVQLNEQFF. CDR3 nucleotides: TGCGCCAGCAGCCAAGTCCAGCTCAATGAGCAGTTCTTC.

J is TRBJ2-1 and V is TRBV19; 13 bases are a match to TRBD2. V dropped 5 bases and J dropped 0; count of bases not matched to a gene: 13. The CDR3 sequence is 20 residues long. Germline V gene lookup returns CDR1 LNHDA and CDR2 SQIVND (reference sequence). CDR3 sequence reads: CASSHKTGLAGLSSYNEQFF. The CDR3 DNA is TGTGCCAGTAGTCATAAAACGGGACTAGCGGGACTAAGCTCCTACAATGAGCAGTTCTTC. The full variable domain, completed using reference TRBV19 and TRBJ2-1, is DGGITQSPKYLFRKEGQNVTLSCEQNLNHDAMYWYRQDPGQGLRLIYYSQIVNDFQKGDIAEGYSVSREKKESFPLTVTSAQKNPTAFYLCASSHKTGLAGLSSYNEQFFGPGTRLTVL.

This chain joins TRBV28 and TRBJ1-6; weak D call: TRBD1 (6 bases). The CDR3 is made up of 17 amino acids. V was shortened by 6 bases and J by 2 bases, with 17 bases between the two germline ends. Germline-derived CDR1 and CDR2 are MDHEN and SYDVKM. The CDR3 nucleotides are TGTGCCAGCAGCCGCCGGGGGGGGACACCCTATAATTCACCCCTCCACTTT. This encodes CASSRRGGTPYNSPLHF.

The chain employs TRBV4-1 and TRBJ2-1; perhaps TRBD1 as D (5 bases). Germline lookup yields CDR1 MGHRA and CDR2 YSYEKL. This CDR3 region has 16 residues. V was clipped by 5 bases and J by 0 bases, with 14 bases between them. The CDR3 sequence: CASSRLGASSYNEQFF. Here the CDR3 DNA reads TGCGCCAGCAGCAGATTAGGGGCGAGCTCCTACAATGAGCAGTTCTTC.

The chain uses TRBV10-2 and TRBJ2-3; 12 bases match TRBD2. The CDR3 totals 17 residues. Germline lookup yields CDR1 WSHSY and CDR2 SAAADI. V lost 6 bases, J lost 2 bases, and 9 bases stayed unmatched. Here the CDR3 reads CASSSGTSGSLTDTQYF. The CDR3 DNA reads TGCGCCAGCAGCTCCGGGACTAGCGGGTCCCTCACAGATACGCAGTATTTT.

For this clone: At the DNA level, this CDR3 is encoded by other sequences in the same sample as well. The chain combines TRBV27 with TRBJ2-7; D remains unclear. Germline V gives CDR1 MNHEY, CDR2 SMNVEV (reference sequence). V lost 2 bases and J 3 bases, leaving 11 bases between the germline ends. The CDR3 length is 14 residues. In DNA form, the CDR3 reads TGTGCCAGCAGTTTAACAGTGTCTGGCTACGAGCAGTACTTC. Its translation is CASSLTVSGYEQYF.

The chain employs TRBV4-1 and TRBJ2-7, with D perhaps matching TRBD2 (6 bases). This CDR3 contains 16 residues. The germline V and J ends were trimmed by 3 bases and 7 bases, with 22 bases remaining between them. Germline lookup yields CDR1 MGHRA and CDR2 YSYEKL. CDR3 in DNA: TGCGCCAGCAGCCAGACTAGGGGAGTACCTACAATAGAGCAGTACTTC. It translates to CASSQTRGVPTIEQYF.